The rows below give T cell receptor beta chains drawn from one sample of a study of STAT5B mutations in CD4+ large granular lymphocyte leukemia. Only in-frame clones appear in the TCRdb table, and some are missing; sequencing was by immunoSEQ multiplex PCR. The sample lists tens of thousands of clones, 82% occurring once. The sample comprised CD4+ T cells from blood buffy coats. Receptors originate from a human donor in good health. Each CDR3 is given with its conserved first and last residue. Fields, in order: D gene, J gene, clone size, V gene, CDR3 DNA, CDR3 protein. The D gene is left open where the match is weak. Expanded clones are given a class, and other clones once, few, many or no size at all.

TRBD2	TRBJ2-1	NA	TRBV2	TGTGCCAGCAGGGTCGCGGGGGCCTACAATGAGCAGTTCTTC	CASRVAGAYNEQFF
NA	TRBJ2-6	NA	TRBV4-3	TGCGCCAGCAGCCAATCAGGGGCCTCTGGGGCCAACGTCCTGACTTTC	CASSQSGASGANVLTF
TRBD1	TRBJ1-3	few	TRBV2	TGTGCCAGCAGTTCCACAGGGGCAGCCGGAAACACCATATATTTT	CASSSTGAAGNTIYF
TRBD2	TRBJ2-1	once	TRBV18	TGTGCCAGCTCACCACGTTCGGGGGGGAGTACCTACAATGAGCAGTTCTTC	CASSPRSGGSTYNEQFF
TRBD2	TRBJ2-2	NA	TRBV19	TGTGCCAGTAGTCCGACAGCTAGCGGTAACACCGGGGAGCTGTTTTTT	CASSPTASGNTGELFF
NA	TRBJ1-5	few	TRBV6-6	TGTGCCAGCAGAAATTCGGACGACCGTAGCAATCAGCCCCAGCATTTT	CASRNSDDRSNQPQHF
TRBD2	TRBJ2-3	NA	TRBV28	TGTGCCAGCAGTTTATCGGCGGGAGCACCTCATACGCAGTATTTT	CASSLSAGAPHTQYF
TRBD1	TRBJ1-5	NA	TRBV29-1	TGCAGCGTTGCGGGACAGGGCGGGAATCAGCCCCAGCATTTT	CSVAGQGGNQPQHF
TRBD1	TRBJ2-3	NA	TRBV5-1	TGCGCCAGCAGGAGACAGGGTCGTCCAGATACGCAGTATTTT	CASRRQGRPDTQYF
TRBD1	TRBJ2-7	once	TRBV10-3	TGTGCCATCAGTGAGCGCTTCCAGGGGGCAAAGGACGAGCAGTACTTC	CAISERFQGAKDEQYF
TRBD1	TRBJ1-2	NA	TRBV5-1	TGCGCCAGCAGCCGGAGGGGGACAGGGCTACATGGCTACACCTTC	CASSRRGTGLHGYTF
TRBD2	TRBJ2-2	NA	TRBV7-3	TGTGCCAGCAGCTTAAAAGGAAAGACTAGCGGGGGAGTCGGGGAGCTGTTTTTT	CASSLKGKTSGGVGELFF
TRBD1	TRBJ1-1	NA	TRBV27	TGTGCCAGCAGTTTTCGGGACAGGGGTAATCCAAGGAACACTGAAGCTTTCTTT	CASSFRDRGNPRNTEAFF
TRBD1	TRBJ1-2	NA	TRBV6-5	TGTGCCAGCAGAAGGGGACAGGGTAACTATGGCTACACCTTC	CASRRGQGNYGYTF
NA	TRBJ2-5	NA	TRBV19	TGTGCCAGTAGTTCACAGGGACTGGGAGAGGGGAACCAGTACTTC	CASSSQGLGEGNQYF
NA	TRBJ1-1	NA	TRBV28	TGTGCCAGCAGTTTAAGGGTGAGCACTGAAGCTTTCTTT	CASSLRVSTEAFF
NA	TRBJ1-6	NA	TRBV15	TGTGCCACCAGCAGAGATACTCCATTGTCACCCCTCCACTTT	CATSRDTPLSPLHF
NA	TRBJ1-5	NA	TRBV28	TGTGCCAGCAGTCCTCTTGACCAGATAGCCAATCAGCCCCAGCATTTT	CASSPLDQIANQPQHF
NA	TRBJ2-7	NA	TRBV7-2	TGTGCCAGCAGCCTAGGGGCAGGGCCCGACGAGCAGTACTTC	CASSLGAGPDEQYF